This T cell receptor beta chain was recorded in a study of OX40 agonist ivuxolimab in advanced cancers. Study-level findings and limits: More expanded clones were found, on average, in CD8+ than in CD4+ T cells.

The CDR3 contains 16 residues. Germline loops: CDR1 LNHNV, CDR2 YYDKDF (reference sequence). Trimming shortened V by 6 bases and J by 2 bases, and 18 bases separated the two germline ends. The assay was immunoSEQ multiplex PCR, and TCRdb's table has in-frame clones only and misses some. The sample shows around 72,000 clones, approximately 89% of them seen only once. With regard to this clone: Its antigen is still unknown.

This chain joins TRBV15 and TRBJ2-3; weak D call: TRBD2 (5 bases). The source is an adult with an advanced solid tumor such as melanoma, head and neck, liver or kidney cancer. This sample comprised CD4+ or CD8+ T cells sorted from blood, obtained in a trial of the OX40 agonist ivuxolimab. CDR3 sequence: CATSSGNPNDTDTQYF. As DNA, the CDR3 is TGTGCCACCAGTTCGGGGAACCCGAACGACACAGATACGCAGTATTTT.